The entry below describes one T cell receptor (beta chain). Its antigen is currently unknown. This record belongs to a study of T cells in Graves' hyperthyroidism and ophthalmopathy. The CDR3 contains 14 residues. Trimming shortened V by 4 bases and J by 4 bases, and 14 bases separated the two germline ends. Germline-derived CDR1 and CDR2 are GTSNPN and SVGIG (reference sequence). Study outcomes and limitations: Patients with ophthalmopathy were separated from those with stable hyperthyroidism by a 13 V-J model. Among thyroid clonotypes expanded above 0.001, most also appeared in blood.

Clinical Activity Scores of at least 3, NOSPECS grades of at least 4 and durations under 3 months characterized ophthalmopathy patients. Reasons for excluding patients were uncontrolled infection, other autoimmune disease, pregnancy or lactation. The source material, RNA transcripts, was used to amplify TCR beta CDR3 regions. HTBI primers drove first-round RT-PCR of the TCR CDR3. TCRdb re-analysed the multiplex PCR reads in MiXCR, keeping a single row per CDR3 protein. The sample includes around 690,000 distinct CDR3 sequences, less than 25% of them seen just once. The receptor comes from a man aged 25 to 40 with Graves' ophthalmopathy. The chain links TRBV30 to TRBJ1-3; TRBD1 is a possible D gene (6 bases). Sequenced sample: blood. DNA for the CDR3: TGTGCCTGGAAAAACAGGGCGACCGGAAACACCATATATTTT. Residues: CAWKNRATGNTIYF. The full variable domain, with the rest looked up from reference TRBV30 and TRBJ1-3, is SQTIHQWPATLVQPVGSPLSLECTVEGTSNPNLYWYRQAAGRGLQLLFYSVGIGQISSEVPQNLSASRPQDRQFILSSKKLLLSDSGFYLCAWKNRATGNTIYFGEGSWLTVV.